This T cell receptor beta chain was sequenced during a study of blood T cell repertoires in COVID-19. Looking at the study overall: Researchers got acute and convalescent COVID-19 samples from the United States, Italy and Spain.

Original analysis: Counts of nucleated cells, estimated from reference gene primer amplification, were obtained. Only in-frame clones appear in the TCRdb table, and some are missing; sequencing was by immunoSEQ multiplex PCR. The DNA was the basis for D and trimming; V, J and clone size are from that table. The table has around 150,000 clones, 81% seen once. This CDR3 is built from 16 residues. CDR1 and CDR2 from the germline V gene are SGHRS and YFSETQ. The V end was cut by 2 bases, the J end by 0 bases, with 14 bases between. The receptor was derived from a man between 60 and 70 years old with active or convalescent COVID-19. The sample consisted of peripheral blood. The chain employs TRBV5-1 and TRBJ1-2; D ambiguous. CDR3 protein: CASSLSEGRTNYGYTF. The CDR3 DNA reads TGCGCCAGCAGCTTATCGGAGGGCCGGACTAACTATGGCTACACCTTC.